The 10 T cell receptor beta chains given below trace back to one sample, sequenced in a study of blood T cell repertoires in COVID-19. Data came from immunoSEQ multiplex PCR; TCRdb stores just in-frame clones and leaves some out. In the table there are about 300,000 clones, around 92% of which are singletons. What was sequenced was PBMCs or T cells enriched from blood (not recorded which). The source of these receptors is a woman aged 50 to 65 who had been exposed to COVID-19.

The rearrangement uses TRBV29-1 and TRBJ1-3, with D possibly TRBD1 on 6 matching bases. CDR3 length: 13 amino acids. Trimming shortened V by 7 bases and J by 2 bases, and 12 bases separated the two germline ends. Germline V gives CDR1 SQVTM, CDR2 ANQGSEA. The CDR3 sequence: CSGNGGPGNTIYF. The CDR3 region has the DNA TGCAGCGGGAACGGGGGGCCTGGAAACACCATATATTTT.

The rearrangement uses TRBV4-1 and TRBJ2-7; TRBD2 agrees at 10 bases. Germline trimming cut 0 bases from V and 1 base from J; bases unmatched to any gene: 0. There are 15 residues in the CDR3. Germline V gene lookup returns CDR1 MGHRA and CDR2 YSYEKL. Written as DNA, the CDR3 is TGCGCCAGCAGCCAAGAACTAGCGGGGTCCTACGAGCAGTACTTC. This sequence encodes CASSQELAGSYEQYF.

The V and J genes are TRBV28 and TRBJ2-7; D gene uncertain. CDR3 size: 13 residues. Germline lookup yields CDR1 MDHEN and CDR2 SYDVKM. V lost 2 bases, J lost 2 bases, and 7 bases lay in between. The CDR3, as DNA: TGTGCCAGCAGTTTACAGGCCCCCTACGAGCAGTACTTC. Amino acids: CASSLQAPYEQYF. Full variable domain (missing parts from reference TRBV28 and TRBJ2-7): DVKVTQSSRYLVKRTGEKVFLECVQDMDHENMFWYRQDPGLGLRLIYFSYDVKMKEKGDIPEGYSVSREKKERFSLILESASTNQTSMYLCASSLQAPYEQYFGPGTRLTVT.

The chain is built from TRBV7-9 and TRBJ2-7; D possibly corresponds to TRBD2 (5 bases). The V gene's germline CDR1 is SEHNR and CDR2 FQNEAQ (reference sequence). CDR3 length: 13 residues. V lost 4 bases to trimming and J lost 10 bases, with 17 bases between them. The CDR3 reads CASSSTTLVSQYF. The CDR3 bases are TGTGCCAGCAGCTCCACCACACTAGTCTCCCAGTACTTC. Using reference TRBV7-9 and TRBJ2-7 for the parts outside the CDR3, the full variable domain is DTGVSQNPRHKITKRGQNVTFRCDPISEHNRLYWYRQTLGQGPEFLTYFQNEAQLEKSRLLSDRFSAERPKGSFSTLEIQRTEQGDSAMYLCASSSTTLVSQYFGPGTRLTVT.

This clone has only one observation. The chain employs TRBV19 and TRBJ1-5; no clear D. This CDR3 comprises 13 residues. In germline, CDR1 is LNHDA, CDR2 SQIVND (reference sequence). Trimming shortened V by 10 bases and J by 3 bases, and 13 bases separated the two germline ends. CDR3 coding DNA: TGTGCCACTGCATTAGACACCAATCAGCCCCAGCATTTT. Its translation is CATALDTNQPQHF.

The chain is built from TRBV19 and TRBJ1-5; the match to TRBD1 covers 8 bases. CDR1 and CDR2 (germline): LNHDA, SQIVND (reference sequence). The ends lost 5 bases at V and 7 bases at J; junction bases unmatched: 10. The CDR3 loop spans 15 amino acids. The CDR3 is CASSLDRVSGQPQHF. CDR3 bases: TGTGCCAGTAGTCTGGACAGGGTTTCGGGGCAGCCCCAGCATTTT.

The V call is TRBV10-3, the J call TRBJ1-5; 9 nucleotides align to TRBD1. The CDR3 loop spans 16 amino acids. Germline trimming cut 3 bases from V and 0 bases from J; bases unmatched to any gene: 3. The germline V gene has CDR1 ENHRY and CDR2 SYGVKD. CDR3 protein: CAISEGQGYSNQPQHF. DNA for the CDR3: TGTGCCATCAGTGAAGGACAGGGGTATAGCAATCAGCCCCAGCATTTT.

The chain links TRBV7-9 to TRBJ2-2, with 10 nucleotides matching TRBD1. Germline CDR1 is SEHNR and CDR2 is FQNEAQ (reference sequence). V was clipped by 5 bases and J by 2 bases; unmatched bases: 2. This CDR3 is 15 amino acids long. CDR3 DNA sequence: TGTGCCAGCAGCGCGACAGGGGGCAACACCGGGGAGCTGTTTTTT. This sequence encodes CASSATGGNTGELFF.

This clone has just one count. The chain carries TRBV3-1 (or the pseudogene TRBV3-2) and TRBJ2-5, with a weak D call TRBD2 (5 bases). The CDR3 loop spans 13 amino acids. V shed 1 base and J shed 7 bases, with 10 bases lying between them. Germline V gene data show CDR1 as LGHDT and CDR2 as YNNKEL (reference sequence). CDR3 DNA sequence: TGTGCCAGCAGCCAAGGCCTAGCCGGGACCCAGTACTTC. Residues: CASSQGLAGTQYF.

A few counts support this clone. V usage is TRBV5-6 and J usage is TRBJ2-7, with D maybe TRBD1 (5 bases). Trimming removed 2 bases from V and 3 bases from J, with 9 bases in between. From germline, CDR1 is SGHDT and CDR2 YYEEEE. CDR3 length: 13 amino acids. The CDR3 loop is CASSLGHIYEQYF. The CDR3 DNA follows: TGTGCCAGCAGCTTAGGACATATCTACGAGCAGTACTTC.